The 18 T cell receptor beta chains presented below share a single source sample, sequenced in a study of blood T cell repertoires in COVID-19. Only in-frame clones appear in the TCRdb table, and some are missing; sequencing was by immunoSEQ multiplex PCR. The sample holds roughly 670,000 clones, approximately 90% seen once. The sample comprised peripheral blood. These receptors originate from a young woman with acute or convalescent COVID-19.

This sequence joins TRBV6-4 and TRBJ1-1; D uncertain. Looked up from germline, CDR1 is MRHNA and CDR2 is SNTAGT. Trimming stripped 0 bases from V and 7 bases from J, with 9 bases between. CDR3 length equals 13 residues. CDR3: CASSDSSRGEAFF. In DNA, the CDR3 is TGTGCCAGCAGTGACTCGAGTCGGGGTGAAGCTTTCTTT.

The chain uses TRBV7-9 and TRBJ1-3; 7 bases match TRBD1. The germline V gene has CDR1 SEHNR and CDR2 FQNEAQ (reference sequence). Losses at the gene ends were 5 bases for V and 0 bases for J; bases not matched to a gene: 7. The CDR3 consists of 16 residues. The chain's CDR3 is CASSQTGALSGNTIYF. The CDR3 DNA is TGTGCCAGCAGCCAAACAGGGGCCCTCTCTGGAAACACCATATATTTT.

The chain is built from TRBV4-3 and TRBJ2-7; TRBD2 might be the D (5 bases). CDR3 size: 14 residues. In germline, CDR1 is LGHNA, CDR2 YSLEER. Trimming took off 1 base at V and 2 bases at J, with 9 bases between the two ends. The DNA for the CDR3 is TGCGCCAGCAGCCAAGGGTACGGGGCCTACGAGCAGTACTTC. Protein product: CASSQGYGAYEQYF.

The V call is TRBV3-1 (or the pseudogene TRBV3-2), the J call TRBJ1-1; D unresolved. The CDR3 totals 13 residues. CDR1 and CDR2 (germline): LGHDT, YNNKEL (reference sequence). Trimming shortened V by 1 base and J by 2 bases, and 5 bases separated the two germline ends. The CDR3 sequence: CASSQVLNTEAFF. CDR3 DNA sequence: TGTGCCAGCAGCCAAGTACTTAACACTGAAGCTTTCTTT.

This chain links TRBV1 with TRBJ2-1; the table's D call of TRBD2 was not tested on the DNA. TRBV1 is flagged as a pseudogene. The CDR3 contains 17 residues. This CDR3 reads CTSSQDGRGATYNEQFF. CDR3 nucleotide sequence: TGCACCAGCAGCCAAGACGGTCGGGGGGCCACCTACAATGAGCAGTTCTTC.

Here the CDR3 DNA reads TGTGCCAGCTCACCCCTCCCGGGACTTGCTGAAGCTTTCTTT. Translating gives CASSPLPGLAEAFF. J is TRBJ1-1 and V is TRBV18; a weak D match, TRBD1 (5 bases). The germline V and J ends were trimmed by 3 bases and 6 bases, with 14 bases remaining between them. The germline V gene encodes CDR1 KGHSH and CDR2 LQKENI. The CDR3 has 14 amino acids.

V usage is TRBV6-6 and J usage is TRBJ2-3; D is unresolved. The CDR3 totals 14 residues. The V end lost 6 bases, the J end lost 3 bases, and 13 bases lay between the germline ends. The germline CDR1 and CDR2 sequences are MNHNY and SVGAGI (reference sequence). In nucleotides, the CDR3 is TGTGCCAGCAGCCCCCGAGAGGTGACAGATACGCAGTATTTT. Its protein is CASSPREVTDTQYF.

The chain uses TRBV5-5 and TRBJ1-6; D not certain. Trimming took 4 bases from V and 7 from J, leaving 15 bases between them. CDR3 length: 15 amino acids. CDR1 and CDR2 from the germline V gene are SGHKS and YYEKEE (reference sequence). The CDR3 DNA sequence: TGTGCCAGCAGCGCCTCGGGGTCGCAGAATTCACCCCTCCACTTT. It codes for CASSASGSQNSPLHF.

This clone came up once. The rearrangement links TRBV2 to TRBJ2-3; TRBD1 matches at 8 bases. The germline gives CDR1 SNHLY, CDR2 FYNNEI. The J segment lost 5 bases and the V segment lost 4 bases, leaving 14 bases of the junction unmatched. The CDR3 has 17 residues. The DNA of the CDR3 is TGTGCCAGCAGTGCCCAGGGGGCGCGTATGGGTGGAGATACGCAGTATTTT. It specifies CASSAQGARMGGDTQYF.

This clone was detected a few times. This chain connects TRBV3-1 (or the pseudogene TRBV3-2) to TRBJ2-7; the D is unclear. Trimming cost V 1 base and J 4 bases, with 11 bases left between them. There are 14 residues in the CDR3. Germline V gene sequence: CDR1 LGHDT, CDR2 YNNKEL (reference sequence). The CDR3 coding sequence is TGTGCCAGCAGCCAAGGAGTTGCCAAATACGAGCAGTACTTC. Its translation: CASSQGVAKYEQYF.

The chain is built from TRBV30 and TRBJ2-3; possible D gene TRBD1, 6 bases. The CDR3 is 15 amino acids. Germline CDR1 and CDR2: GTSNPN and SVGIG (reference sequence). Trimming left V 8 bases short and J 2 bases short, with 20 bases between. Here the CDR3 reads CALSFGQSATDTQYF. The CDR3 DNA reads TGTGCCCTCTCCTTTGGACAGAGCGCCACAGATACGCAGTATTTT.

The rearrangement links TRBV19 to TRBJ2-7; 8 bases agree with TRBD1. Losses at the gene ends were 8 bases for V and 0 bases for J; bases not matched to a gene: 3. Per the germline V gene, CDR1 is LNHDA and CDR2 is SQIVND (reference sequence). This CDR3 contains 13 residues. The DNA for the CDR3 is TGTGCCAGTTCGACAGGGGTCTCCTACGAGCAGTACTTC. This translates into CASSTGVSYEQYF.

V is TRBV5-4 and J is TRBJ1-2, with a tentative D call TRBD1 (5 bases). The CDR3 consists of 15 residues. CDR1 SGHNT and CDR2 YYREEE come from the germline V gene (reference sequence). Trimming shortened V by 0 bases and J by 6 bases, and 15 bases separated the two germline ends. The CDR3 loop reads CASSLAGLGRNGYTF. The CDR3 DNA reads TGTGCCAGCAGCTTGGCCGGGTTGGGGCGCAATGGCTACACCTTC.

The genes are TRBV5-1 and TRBJ1-2; D is possibly TRBD1 (5 bases). Per germline, CDR1 SGHRS and CDR2 YFSETQ. The CDR3 runs 15 residues. Trimming took off 1 base at V and 6 bases at J, with 16 bases between the two ends. CDR3 residues: CASSLSGGIKNGYTF. The CDR3 DNA reads as TGCGCCAGCAGCTTGTCGGGGGGAATTAAGAATGGCTACACCTTC.

This clone was detected only a few times. The chain recombines TRBV11-2 with TRBJ2-1, with 11 bases identical to TRBD2. Germline-derived CDR1 and CDR2 are SGHAT and FQNNGV. This CDR3 has 17 residues. The J segment lost 7 bases and the V segment lost 3 bases, leaving 11 bases of the junction unmatched. CDR3 sequence (DNA): TGTGCCAGCAGCTTCCTCTTGACTAGCGGGGTGTTTAATGAGCAGTTCTTC. Its translation is CASSFLLTSGVFNEQFF.

The chain couples TRBV10-3 to TRBJ2-3; 7 nucleotides line up with TRBD1. Germline loops: CDR1 ENHRY, CDR2 SYGVKD. With V trimmed by 6 bases and J by 0 bases, 6 bases remained unmatched. This CDR3 is built from 15 residues. CDR3 amino acids: CAISRDSASTDTQYF. The CDR3 DNA reads TGTGCCATCAGCCGGGACAGTGCTAGCACAGATACGCAGTATTTT.

As DNA, the CDR3 is TGTGCCAGTAGTATAGTCCTAGGGGGCACCGGGGAGCTGTTTTTT. Protein product: CASSIVLGGTGELFF. J is TRBJ2-2 and V is TRBV19, with a possible D match to TRBD1 (6 bases). The V gene lost 1 base and the J gene lost 4 bases, with 10 bases spanning the gap. The length of the CDR3 is 15 residues. CDR1 and CDR2 (germline): LNHDA, SQIVND (reference sequence).

The rearrangement joins TRBV5-6 to TRBJ2-7, with a tentative D call TRBD2 (5 bases). The V end was cut by 5 bases, the J end by 3 bases, with 24 bases between. CDR1 SGHDT and CDR2 YYEEEE come from the germline V gene. The CDR3 runs to 17 residues. Here the CDR3 DNA reads TGTGCCAGCAGTCCCAGAGTCCGAAGGCTAAGCGGCTACGAGCAGTACTTC. Translated, it gives CASSPRVRRLSGYEQYF.